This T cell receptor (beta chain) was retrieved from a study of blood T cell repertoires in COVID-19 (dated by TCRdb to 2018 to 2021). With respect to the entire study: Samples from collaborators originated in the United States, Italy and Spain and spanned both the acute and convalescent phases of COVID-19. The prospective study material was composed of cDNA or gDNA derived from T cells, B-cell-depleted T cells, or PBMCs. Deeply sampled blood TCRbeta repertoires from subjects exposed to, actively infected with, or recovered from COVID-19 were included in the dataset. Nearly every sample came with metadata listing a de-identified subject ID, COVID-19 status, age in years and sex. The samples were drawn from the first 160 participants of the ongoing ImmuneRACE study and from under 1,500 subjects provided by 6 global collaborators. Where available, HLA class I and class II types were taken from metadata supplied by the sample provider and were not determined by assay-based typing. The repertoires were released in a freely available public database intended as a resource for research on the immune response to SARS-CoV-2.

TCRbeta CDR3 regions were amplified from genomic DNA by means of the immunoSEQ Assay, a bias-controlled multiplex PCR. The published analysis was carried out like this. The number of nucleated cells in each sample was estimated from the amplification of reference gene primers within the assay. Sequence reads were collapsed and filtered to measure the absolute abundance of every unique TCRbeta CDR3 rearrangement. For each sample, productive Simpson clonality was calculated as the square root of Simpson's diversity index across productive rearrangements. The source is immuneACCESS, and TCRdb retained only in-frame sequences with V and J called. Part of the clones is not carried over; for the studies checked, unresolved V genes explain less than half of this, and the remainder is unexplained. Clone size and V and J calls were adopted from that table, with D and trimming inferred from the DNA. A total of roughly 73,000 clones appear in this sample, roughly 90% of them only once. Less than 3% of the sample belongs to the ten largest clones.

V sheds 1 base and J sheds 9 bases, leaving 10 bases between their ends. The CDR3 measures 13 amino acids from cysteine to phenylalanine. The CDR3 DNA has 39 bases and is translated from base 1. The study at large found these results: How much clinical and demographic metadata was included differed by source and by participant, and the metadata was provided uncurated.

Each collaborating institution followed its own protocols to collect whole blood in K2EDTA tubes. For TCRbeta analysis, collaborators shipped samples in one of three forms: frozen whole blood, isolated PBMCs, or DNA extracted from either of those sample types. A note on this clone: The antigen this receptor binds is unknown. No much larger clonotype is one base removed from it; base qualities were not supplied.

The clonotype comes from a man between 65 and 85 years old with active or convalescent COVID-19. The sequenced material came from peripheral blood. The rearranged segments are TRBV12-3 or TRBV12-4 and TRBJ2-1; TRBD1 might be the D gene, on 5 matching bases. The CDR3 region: CASSLGGASEQFF. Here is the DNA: TGTGCCAGCAGTTTAGGTGGGGCGAGTGAGCAGTTCTTC.